Given below is one T cell receptor (beta chain) in context. The entry originates in a study of blood T cell repertoires in COVID-19. Overall study context: Whether acute or convalescent, the COVID-19 samples came from the United States, Italy and Spain. In each case, the material was cDNA or gDNA derived from T cells, B-cell-depleted T cells, or PBMCs.

This CDR3 is 14 amino acids long. J was trimmed by 6 bases and V by 6 bases; bases with no gene match: 3. Germline values: CDR1 MNHEY, CDR2 SVGAGI. Method: immunoSEQ multiplex PCR; TCRdb's copy keeps in-frame clones and lacks some. The profile covers about 120,000 clones, with approximately 81% appearing a single time and 1.5% to 1.7% taken by the ten largest. Sequenced: peripheral blood. This chain connects TRBV6-5 to TRBJ2-1, with TRBD1 matching over 12 bases. This clonotype was obtained from a man aged 50 to 59 with acute or convalescent COVID-19. The CDR3 DNA reads as TGTGCCAGCAGCTGGGACAGGGGGCGCAATGAGCAGTTCTTC. Amino acids: CASSWDRGRNEQFF.